This TCR beta chain was profiled in a study of T cell responses to AZD1222 COVID-19 vaccine. Generated by immunoSEQ multiplex PCR, the TCRdb table keeps only in-frame clones and is missing some. The sample holds 200,000 or so clones; approximately 90% are singletons and the top ten take under 6.5%. The CDR3 consists of 15 residues. V lost 2 bases, J lost 4 bases, and 11 bases lay in between. Germline lookup yields CDR1 MGHDK and CDR2 SYGVNS. Sample: peripheral blood, taken on day 0 of AZD1222 vaccination. The V call is TRBV25-1, the J call TRBJ2-2, with D perhaps TRBD1 (5 bases). This sequence was found in an adult in good health. CDR3 amino acids: CASSEKNRITGELFF. CDR3 sequence (DNA): TGTGCCAGCAGTGAAAAGAACAGGATCACCGGGGAGCTGTTTTTT.